This T cell receptor beta chain is from a study of CD8+ T cells in alopecia areata. Overall study findings and caveats: Whereas mice showed it more clearly, TCR sharing across patients was murkier, possibly because of HLA. Sequencing of scalp tissue also captures the resident alphabeta T cells of normal skin.

From alopecia areata patients, lesional scalp punch biopsies and peripheral blood were collected. The authors extracted RNA and reverse transcribed it into cDNA as the sequencing template. TCRdb keeps only in-frame clones here, not all; method: immunoSEQ multiplex PCR. Among around 30,000 clones, 70% to 80% were seen once, and the ten largest hold under 20%. As regards this clone: The antigen is not known.

V lost 1 base to trimming and J lost 4 bases, with 13 bases between them. The CDR3 loop spans 15 amino acids. Germline V gene data show CDR1 as MGHRA and CDR2 as YSYEKL. The sample comprised NKG2D-low CD8+ T cells sorted from blood. The chain links TRBV4-1 to TRBJ1-2; TRBD1 is a possible D gene (5 bases). The sequence came from a human donor with alopecia areata. As DNA, the CDR3 is TGCGCCAGCAGCCAAGGCGGGGGACTGGGCTATGGCTACACCTTC. It codes for CASSQGGGLGYGYTF.